The TCR beta chain described here comes from a study of blood T cell repertoires in COVID-19. Study summary: The United States, Italy and Spain provided the acute and convalescent COVID-19 samples. T cells, B-cell-depleted T cells, or PBMCs provided the cDNA or gDNA that served as material.

This CDR3 is built from 15 residues. With 6 bases clipped from V and 2 bases from J, the junction kept 7 bases outside the gene matches. Germline V gene lookup returns CDR1 MNHEY and CDR2 SMNVEV (reference sequence). Authors' analysis steps: Reference gene primer amplification yielded estimated nucleated cell counts. Assay: immunoSEQ multiplex PCR; the TCRdb copy retains only in-frame clones and omits some. The V and J calls and clone size are taken from that table; D and trimming were inferred from the DNA. The data contain roughly 240,000 clones, 65% to 90% of them seen just once; the ten biggest clones take up roughly 4.6%. The Seattle patients, enrolled during active infection, were followed longitudinally.

The genes are TRBV27 and TRBJ1-3; 7 bases line up with TRBD1. The TCR sequence derives from a man aged 45 to 65 with COVID-19, enrolled during active disease. Source material: peripheral blood. CDR3 region: CASRKTGATGNTIYF. As DNA, the CDR3 is TGTGCCAGCAGGAAAACAGGGGCCACTGGAAACACCATATATTTT.